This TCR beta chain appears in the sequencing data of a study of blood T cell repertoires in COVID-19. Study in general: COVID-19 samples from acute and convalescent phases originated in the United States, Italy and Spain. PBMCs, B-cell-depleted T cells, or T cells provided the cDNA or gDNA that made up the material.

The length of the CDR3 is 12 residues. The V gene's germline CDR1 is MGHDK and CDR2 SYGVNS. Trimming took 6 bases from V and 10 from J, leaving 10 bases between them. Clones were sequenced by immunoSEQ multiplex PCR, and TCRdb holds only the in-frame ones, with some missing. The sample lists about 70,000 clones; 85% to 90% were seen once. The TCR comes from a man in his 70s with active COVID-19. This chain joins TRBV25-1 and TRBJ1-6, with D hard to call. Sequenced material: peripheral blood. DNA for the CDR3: TGTGCCAGCAGGAAGGAGGGATCACCCCTCCACTTT. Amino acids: CASRKEGSPLHF.